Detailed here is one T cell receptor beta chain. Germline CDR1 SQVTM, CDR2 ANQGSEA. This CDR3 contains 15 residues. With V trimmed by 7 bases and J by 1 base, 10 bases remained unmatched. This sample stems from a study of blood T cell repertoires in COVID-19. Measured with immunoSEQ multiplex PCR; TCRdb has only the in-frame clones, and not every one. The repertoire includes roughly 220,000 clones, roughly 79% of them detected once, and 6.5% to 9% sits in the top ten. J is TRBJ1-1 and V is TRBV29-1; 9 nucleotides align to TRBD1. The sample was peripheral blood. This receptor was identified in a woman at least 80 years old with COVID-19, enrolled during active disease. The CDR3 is CSANDGQGSNTEAFF. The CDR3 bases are TGCAGCGCCAACGATGGACAGGGGTCGAACACTGAAGCTTTCTTT.